This TCR beta chain was sequenced during a study of graft-versus-host responses after intestinal transplantation. Across the whole study: The whole recipient group had anti-thymocyte globulin induction followed by tacrolimus and steroids for around 3 years.

TCRdb keeps only in-frame clones here, not all; method: immunoSEQ multiplex PCR. Here the sample spans approximately 63,000 clones, approximately 94% being singletons. Findings and caveats of the study: Among circulating GvH clones, peak levels were associated with early post-transplant declines in HvG clones. Recipient marrow contained GvH clones, some of which appeared first in ileum or blood.

The CDR3 spans 11 residues. The V end was cut by 3 bases, the J end by 6 bases, with 6 bases between. Germline-derived CDR1 and CDR2 are DFQATT and SNEGSKA (reference sequence). Remarks on this clone: No antigen is known for it.

The chain couples TRBV20-1 to TRBJ2-4, with D unclear. The sample was unstimulated CD4+ T cells sorted from spleen or lymph node cells, taken before transplant. This clonotype was sampled from a human donor who was the organ donor for an intestinal transplant. The CDR3 is CSASLGNIQYF. CDR3 sequence (DNA): TGCAGTGCTAGTTTAGGAAACATTCAGTACTTC.